This T cell receptor beta chain was retrieved from a study of shared clonotypes between healthy human individuals. Nashville, Tennessee was home to all donors, each a Caucasian adult. General observations from the study: Generation probability values for non-shared clonotypes were lower than those for clonotypes shared by all four donors. Among several donors, roughly 5% of naive CD4 clonotypes were found in common.

About this clone itself: The antigen is not known.

Germline V lookup: CDR1 SGHRS, CDR2 YFSETQ. There are 14 residues in the CDR3. V was pared by 0 bases and J by 4 bases, with 10 bases between. Researchers ran the assay at a deep level. TCRdb keeps only in-frame clones here, not all; method: immunoSEQ multiplex PCR. Among around 180,000 clones listed, approximately 95% were seen once. The rearrangement joins TRBV5-1 to TRBJ1-1; D call uncertain. The sequence was obtained from a woman aged 25 to 39 in good health. Sequencing input: naive CD4+ T cells sorted from blood. Subset: CD45RA+ positively selected. The CDR3 is CASSLEGGVTEAFF. The DNA for the CDR3 is TGCGCCAGCAGCTTGGAGGGAGGAGTCACTGAAGCTTTCTTT.